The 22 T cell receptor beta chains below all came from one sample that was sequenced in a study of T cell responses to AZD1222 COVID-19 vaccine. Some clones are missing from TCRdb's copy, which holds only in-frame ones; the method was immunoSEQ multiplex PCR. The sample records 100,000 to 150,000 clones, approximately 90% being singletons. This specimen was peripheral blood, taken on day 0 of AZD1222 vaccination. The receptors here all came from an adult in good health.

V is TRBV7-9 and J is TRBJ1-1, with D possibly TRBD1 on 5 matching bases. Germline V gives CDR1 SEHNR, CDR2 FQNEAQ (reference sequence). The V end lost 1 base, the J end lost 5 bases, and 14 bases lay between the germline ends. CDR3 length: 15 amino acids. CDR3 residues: CASSLVQGVRTEAFF. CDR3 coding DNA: TGTGCCAGCAGCTTAGTGCAGGGCGTACGAACTGAAGCTTTCTTT.

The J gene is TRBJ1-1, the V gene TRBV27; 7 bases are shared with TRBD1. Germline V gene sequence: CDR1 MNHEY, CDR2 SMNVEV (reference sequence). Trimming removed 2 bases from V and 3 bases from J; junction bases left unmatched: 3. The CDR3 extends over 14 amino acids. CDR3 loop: CASSLLQGHTEAFF. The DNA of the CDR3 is TGTGCCAGCAGTTTACTACAGGGGCACACTGAAGCTTTCTTT.

The chain's CDR3 is CASSLVGTDTQYF. The CDR3 DNA reads as TGTGCCAGCAGCTTGGTGGGCACAGATACGCAGTATTTT. The V and J genes are TRBV5-6 and TRBJ2-3; D remains unclear. Germline V lookup: CDR1 SGHDT, CDR2 YYEEEE. Trimming shortened V by 0 bases and J by 1 base, and 3 bases separated the two germline ends. This CDR3 has 13 residues. Together with reference TRBV5-6 and TRBJ2-3, the CDR3 gives the full variable domain: DAGVTQSPTHLIKTRGQQVTLRCSPKSGHDTVSWYQQALGQGPQFIFQYYEEEERQRGNFPDRFSGHQFPNYSSELNVNALLLGDSALYLCASSLVGTDTQYFGPGTRLTVL.

The CDR3 loop is CASSARRANTGELFF. Here the CDR3 DNA reads TGTGCCAGCAGCGCGAGACGAGCGAACACCGGGGAGCTGTTTTTT. This chain joins TRBV5-4 and TRBJ2-2; D is unclear. V gave up 4 bases and J gave up 0 bases, with 10 bases separating them. CDR3 length equals 15 residues. CDR1 is SGHNT and CDR2 is YYREEE in the germline V gene (reference sequence). Full variable domain (missing parts from reference TRBV5-4 and TRBJ2-2): ETGVTQSPTHLIKTRGQQVTLRCSSQSGHNTVSWYQQALGQGPQFIFQYYREEENGRGNFPPRFSGLQFPNYSSELNVNALELDDSALYLCASSARRANTGELFFGEGSRLTVL.

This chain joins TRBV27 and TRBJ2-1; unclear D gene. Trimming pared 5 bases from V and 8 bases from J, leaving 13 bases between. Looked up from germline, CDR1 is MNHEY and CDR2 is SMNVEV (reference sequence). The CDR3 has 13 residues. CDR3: CASSPGIGHEQFF. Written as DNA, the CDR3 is TGTGCCAGCAGTCCCGGTATAGGGCATGAGCAGTTCTTC.

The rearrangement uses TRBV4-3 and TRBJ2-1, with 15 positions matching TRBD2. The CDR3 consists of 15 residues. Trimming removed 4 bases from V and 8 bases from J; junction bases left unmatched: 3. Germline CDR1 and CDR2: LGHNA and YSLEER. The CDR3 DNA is TGCGCCAGCAGCCGGACTAGCGGGGGGGCCGATGAGCAGTTCTTC. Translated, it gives CASSRTSGGADEQFF.

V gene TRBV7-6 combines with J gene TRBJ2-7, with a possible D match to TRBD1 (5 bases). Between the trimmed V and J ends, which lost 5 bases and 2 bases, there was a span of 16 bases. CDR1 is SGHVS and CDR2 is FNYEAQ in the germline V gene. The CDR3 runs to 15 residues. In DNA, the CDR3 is TGTGCCAGCAGCGAGATGTCGGACACCACCTACGAGCAGTACTTC. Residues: CASSEMSDTTYEQYF.

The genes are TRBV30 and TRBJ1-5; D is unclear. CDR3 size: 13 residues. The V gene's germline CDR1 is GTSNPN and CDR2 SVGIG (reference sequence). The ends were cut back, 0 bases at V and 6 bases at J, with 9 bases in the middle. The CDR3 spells CAWSVHGGQPQHF. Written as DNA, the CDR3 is TGTGCCTGGAGTGTACATGGCGGTCAGCCCCAGCATTTT.

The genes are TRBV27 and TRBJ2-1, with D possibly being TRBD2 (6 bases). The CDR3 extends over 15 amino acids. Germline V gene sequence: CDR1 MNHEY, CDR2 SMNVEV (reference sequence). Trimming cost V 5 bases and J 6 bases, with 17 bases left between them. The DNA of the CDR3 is TGTGCCAGCAGTCTCTCTTCGTTGGGGGGCAATGAGCAGTTCTTC. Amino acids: CASSLSSLGGNEQFF.

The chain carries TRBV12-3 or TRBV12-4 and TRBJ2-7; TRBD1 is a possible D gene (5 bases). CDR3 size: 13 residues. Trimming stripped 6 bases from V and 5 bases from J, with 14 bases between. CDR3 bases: TGTGCCAGCAGCTCACCTATCAGGGACGAGCAGTACTTC. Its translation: CASSSPIRDEQYF.

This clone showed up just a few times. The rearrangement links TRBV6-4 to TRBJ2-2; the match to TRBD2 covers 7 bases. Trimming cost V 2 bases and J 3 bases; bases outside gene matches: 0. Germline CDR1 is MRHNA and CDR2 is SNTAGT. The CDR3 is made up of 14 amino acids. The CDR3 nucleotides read TGTGCCAGCAGTGACGGGGGGGACACCGGGGAGCTGTTTTTT. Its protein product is CASSDGGDTGELFF.

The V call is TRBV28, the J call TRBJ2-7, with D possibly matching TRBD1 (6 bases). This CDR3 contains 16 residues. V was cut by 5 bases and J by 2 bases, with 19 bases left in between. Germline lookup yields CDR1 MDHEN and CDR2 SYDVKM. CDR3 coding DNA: TGTGCCAGCAGTACCACTCTGACAGGTATACCCTACGAGCAGTACTTC. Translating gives CASSTTLTGIPYEQYF.

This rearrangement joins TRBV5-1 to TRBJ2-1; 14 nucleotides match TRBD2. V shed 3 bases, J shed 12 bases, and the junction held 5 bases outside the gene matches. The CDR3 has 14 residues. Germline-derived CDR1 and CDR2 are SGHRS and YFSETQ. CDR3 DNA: TGCGCCAGCAGCTACGGACTAGCGGGAGGTGCGCAGTTCTTC. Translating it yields CASSYGLAGGAQFF. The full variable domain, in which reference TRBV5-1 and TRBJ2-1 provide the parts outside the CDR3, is KAGVTQTPRYLIKTRGQQVTLSCSPISGHRSVSWYQQTPGQGLQFLFEYFSETQRNKGNFPGRFSGRQFSNSRSEMNVSTLELGDSALYLCASSYGLAGGAQFFGPGTRLTVL.

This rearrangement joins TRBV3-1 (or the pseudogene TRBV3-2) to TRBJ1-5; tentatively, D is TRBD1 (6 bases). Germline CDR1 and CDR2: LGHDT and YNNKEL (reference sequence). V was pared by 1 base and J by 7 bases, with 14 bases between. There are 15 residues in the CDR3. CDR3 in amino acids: CASSQGGAQTQPQHF. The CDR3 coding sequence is TGTGCCAGCAGCCAAGGGGGGGCCCAAACCCAGCCCCAGCATTTT.

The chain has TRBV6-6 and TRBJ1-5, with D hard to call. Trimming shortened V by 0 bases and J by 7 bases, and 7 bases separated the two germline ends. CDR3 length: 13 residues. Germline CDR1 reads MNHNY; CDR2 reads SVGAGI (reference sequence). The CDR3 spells CASSYSQFQPQHF. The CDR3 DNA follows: TGTGCCAGCAGTTACTCTCAGTTCCAGCCCCAGCATTTT.

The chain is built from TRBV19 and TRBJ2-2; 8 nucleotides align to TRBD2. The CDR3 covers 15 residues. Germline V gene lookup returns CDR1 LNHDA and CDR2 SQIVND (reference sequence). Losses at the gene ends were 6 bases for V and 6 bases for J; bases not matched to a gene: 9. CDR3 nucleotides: TGTGCCAGTAGCCCCCGACTAGCGAGAGCCGGGGAGCTGTTTTTT. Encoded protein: CASSPRLARAGELFF.

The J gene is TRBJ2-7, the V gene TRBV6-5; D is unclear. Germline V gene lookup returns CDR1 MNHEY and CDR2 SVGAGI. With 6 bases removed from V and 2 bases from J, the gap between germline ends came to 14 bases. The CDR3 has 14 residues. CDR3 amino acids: CASSITDGAYEQYF. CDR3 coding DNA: TGTGCCAGCAGCATCACGGACGGAGCCTACGAGCAGTACTTC.

The CDR3, as DNA: TGTGCCAGCAGCCCACCAGGGGTTCCCTACAATGAGCAGTTCTTC. It yields the protein CASSPPGVPYNEQFF. V gene TRBV11-3 combines with J gene TRBJ2-1, with a weak D call TRBD1 (6 bases). CDR1 is SGHNT and CDR2 is YENEEA in the germline V gene. There are 15 residues in the CDR3. Trimming stripped 5 bases from V and 2 bases from J, with 13 bases between.

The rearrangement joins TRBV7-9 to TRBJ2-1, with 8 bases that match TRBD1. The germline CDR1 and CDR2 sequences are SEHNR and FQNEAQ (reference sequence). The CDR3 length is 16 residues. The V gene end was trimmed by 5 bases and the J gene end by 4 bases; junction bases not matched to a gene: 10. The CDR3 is CASSPPGGGAYNEQFF. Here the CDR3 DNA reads TGTGCCAGCAGCCCCCCAGGGGGCGGAGCATACAATGAGCAGTTCTTC. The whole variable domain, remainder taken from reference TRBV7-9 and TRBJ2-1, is DTGVSQNPRHKITKRGQNVTFRCDPISEHNRLYWYRQTLGQGPEFLTYFQNEAQLEKSRLLSDRFSAERPKGSFSTLEIQRTEQGDSAMYLCASSPPGGGAYNEQFFGPGTRLTVL.

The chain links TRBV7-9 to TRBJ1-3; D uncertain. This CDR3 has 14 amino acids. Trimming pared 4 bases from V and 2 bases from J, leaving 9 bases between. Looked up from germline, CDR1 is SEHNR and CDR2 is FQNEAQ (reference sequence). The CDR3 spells CASSSRVPGNTIYF. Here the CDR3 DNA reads TGTGCCAGCAGCTCCCGGGTCCCTGGAAACACCATATATTTT.

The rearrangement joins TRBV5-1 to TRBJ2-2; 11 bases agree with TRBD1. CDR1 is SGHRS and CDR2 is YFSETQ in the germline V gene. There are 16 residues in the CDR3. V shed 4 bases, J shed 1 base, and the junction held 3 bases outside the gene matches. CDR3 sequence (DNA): TGCGCCAGCAGCGCCGGGACAGGGGGGAACACCGGGGAGCTGTTTTTT. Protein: CASSAGTGGNTGELFF.

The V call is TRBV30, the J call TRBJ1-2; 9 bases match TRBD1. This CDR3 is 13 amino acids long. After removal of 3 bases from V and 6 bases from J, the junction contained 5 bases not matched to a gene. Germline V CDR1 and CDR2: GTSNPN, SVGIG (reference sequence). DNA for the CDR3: TGTGCCTGGAGACGGACAGGGGACAATGGCTACACCTTC. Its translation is CAWRRTGDNGYTF.